Given below is one T cell receptor beta chain in context. The antigen remains unidentified. This sample was taken from a study of beta chain features in type 1 diabetes. In the study overall: The patients were much like the healthy donors in age, gender and cell yields.

Germline CDR1 and CDR2: ENHRY and SYGVKD. V lost 0 bases, J lost 6 bases, and 14 bases lay in between. The CDR3 runs to 15 residues. Overall study results and limits: Within the patient group, naive, central memory and Treg TCRB repertoires appeared more similar to each other than within healthy donors.

All of the isolated RNA was reverse transcribed, so expressed TCRB transcripts were sequenced. Libraries were prepared by immunoSEQ multiplex PCR; TCRdb keeps only in-frame clonotypes and omits some of them. The sample contains hundreds of thousands of clones, over 25% of which appear only once. Each sorted fraction was over 95% pure. The receptor comes from a man younger than 35 in good health. V is TRBV10-3 and J is TRBJ1-2; tentative D call: TRBD1 (6 bases). What was sequenced was naive CD4+ T cells from blood. In nucleotides, the CDR3 is TGTGCCATCAGTGAGTCGGGGGGACAAGGAGATGGCTACACCTTC. Its protein product is CAISESGGQGDGYTF.